Below, one T cell receptor (beta chain) is given with its context. Its antigen is undetermined. These data belong to a study of cytomegalovirus exposure and HLA in healthy donors. Overall study findings and caveats: Segments of the TCR beta V type were, in most cases, productive about 87% or about 30% of the time in an earlier analysis.

This PCR relied on a set of 60 Vbeta primers and 13 Jbeta primers. The assay was immunoSEQ multiplex PCR, and TCRdb's table has in-frame clones only and misses some. The sample holds roughly 56,000 clones, 87% seen once. Per the germline V gene, CDR1 is WNHNN and CDR2 is SYGVQD (reference sequence). CDR3 length equals 13 residues. V was trimmed by 3 bases and J by 10 bases, leaving 13 bases between them. The sequencing sample was made of PBMCs. This TCR was sampled from a man between 18 and 35 years old in good health and CMV-seronegative. The chain carries TRBV10-1 and TRBJ2-1, with D hard to call. The CDR3 is CASSDPPAGEQFF. As DNA, the CDR3 is TGCGCCAGCAGTGACCCCCCGGCCGGGGAGCAGTTCTTC.